This T cell receptor (beta chain) was obtained from a study of shared clonotypes between healthy human individuals. To note about this clone: Its antigen is undetermined.

Profiled with immunoSEQ multiplex PCR; TCRdb holds only in-frame clones, not every one. There are roughly 2 million clones in the sample; almost 96% occur only once, and 0.1% to 0.15% lies in the top ten. Findings and caveats of the study: Incompleteness in sorted-subset sequencing, despite large depth, was shown by rarefaction.

Trimming took off 0 bases at V and 5 bases at J, with 15 bases between the two ends. CDR1 and CDR2 (germline): SGHRS, YFSETQ. The CDR3 covers 15 residues. Sequencing input: naive CD4+ T cells sorted from blood. Stated subset: CD45RA+ positively selected. The rearrangement joins TRBV5-1 to TRBJ2-7, with D possibly TRBD1 on 5 matching bases. The receptor's source is a man aged 18 to 29 in good health. The CDR3 here is CASSLGDSLRNEQYF. DNA for the CDR3: TGCGCCAGCAGCTTGGGAGACAGCCTCAGGAACGAGCAGTACTTC.